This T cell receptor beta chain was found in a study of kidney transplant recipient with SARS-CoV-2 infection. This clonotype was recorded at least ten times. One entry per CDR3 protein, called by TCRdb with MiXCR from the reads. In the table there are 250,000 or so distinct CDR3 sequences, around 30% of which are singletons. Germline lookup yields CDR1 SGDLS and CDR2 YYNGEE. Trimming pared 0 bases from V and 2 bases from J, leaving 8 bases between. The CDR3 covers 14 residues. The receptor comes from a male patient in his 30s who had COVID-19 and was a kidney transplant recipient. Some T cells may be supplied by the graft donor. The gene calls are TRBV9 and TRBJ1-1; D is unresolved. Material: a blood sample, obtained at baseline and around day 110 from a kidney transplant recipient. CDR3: CASSVGGSNTEAFF. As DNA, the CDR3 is TGTGCCAGCAGCGTAGGTGGATCCAACACTGAAGCTTTCTTT.